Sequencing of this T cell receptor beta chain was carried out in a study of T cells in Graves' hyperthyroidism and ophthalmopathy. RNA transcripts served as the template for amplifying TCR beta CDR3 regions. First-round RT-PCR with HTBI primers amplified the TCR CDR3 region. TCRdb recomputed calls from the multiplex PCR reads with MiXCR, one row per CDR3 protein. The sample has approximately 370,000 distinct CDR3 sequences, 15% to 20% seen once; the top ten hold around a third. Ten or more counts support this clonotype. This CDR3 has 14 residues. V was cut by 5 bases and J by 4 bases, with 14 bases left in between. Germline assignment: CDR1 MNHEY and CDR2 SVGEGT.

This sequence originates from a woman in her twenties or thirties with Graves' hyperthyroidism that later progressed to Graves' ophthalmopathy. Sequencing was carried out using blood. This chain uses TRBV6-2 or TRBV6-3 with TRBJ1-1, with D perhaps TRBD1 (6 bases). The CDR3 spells CASSTWGLATEAFF. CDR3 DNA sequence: TGTGCCAGCAGTACGTGGGGGCTTGCCACTGAAGCTTTCTTT.